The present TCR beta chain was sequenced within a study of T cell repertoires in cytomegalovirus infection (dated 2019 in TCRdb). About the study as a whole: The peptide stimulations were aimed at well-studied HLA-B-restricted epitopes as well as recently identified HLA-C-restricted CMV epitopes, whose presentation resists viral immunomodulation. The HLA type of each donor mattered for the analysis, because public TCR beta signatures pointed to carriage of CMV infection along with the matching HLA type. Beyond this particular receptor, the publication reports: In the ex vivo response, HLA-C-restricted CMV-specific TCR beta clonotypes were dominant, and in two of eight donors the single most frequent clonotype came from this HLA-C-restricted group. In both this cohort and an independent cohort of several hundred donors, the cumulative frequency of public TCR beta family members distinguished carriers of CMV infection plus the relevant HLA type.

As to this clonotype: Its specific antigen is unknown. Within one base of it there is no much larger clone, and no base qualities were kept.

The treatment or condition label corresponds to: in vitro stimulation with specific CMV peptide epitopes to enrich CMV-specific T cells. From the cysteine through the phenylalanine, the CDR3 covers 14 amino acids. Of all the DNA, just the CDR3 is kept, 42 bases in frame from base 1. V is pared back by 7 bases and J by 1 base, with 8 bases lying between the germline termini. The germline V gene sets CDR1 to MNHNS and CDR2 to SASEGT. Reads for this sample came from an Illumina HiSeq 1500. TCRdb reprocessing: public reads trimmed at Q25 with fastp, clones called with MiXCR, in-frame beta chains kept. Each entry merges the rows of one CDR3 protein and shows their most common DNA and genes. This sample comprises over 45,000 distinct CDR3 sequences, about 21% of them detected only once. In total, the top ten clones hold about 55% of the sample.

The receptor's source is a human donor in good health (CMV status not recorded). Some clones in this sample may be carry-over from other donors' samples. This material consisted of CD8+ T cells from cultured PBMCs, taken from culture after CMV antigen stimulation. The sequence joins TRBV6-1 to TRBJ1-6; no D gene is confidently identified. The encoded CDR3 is CASTAGSYNSPLHF. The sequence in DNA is TGTGCCAGCACCGCGGGTTCCTATAATTCACCCCTCCACTTT.